These 4 T cell receptor beta chains came from one sample sequenced in a study of long-term antiretroviral therapy in people with HIV. Survey-level immunoSEQ v3.0 assays were run. The method was immunoSEQ multiplex PCR; TCRdb's version includes in-frame clones alone and lacks a portion of them. The sample yields 15,000 to 20,000 clones, about 81% seen once. Sequenced material: unsorted PBMCs, taken 0.3 years after starting antiretroviral therapy. These receptor sequences come from a woman between 45 and 65 years old with HIV.

Sample share makes this clone medium-sized. The genes are TRBV5-5 and TRBJ1-1, with D unclear. Germline V gene data show CDR1 as SGHKS and CDR2 as YYEKEE (reference sequence). The CDR3 length is 11 residues. V was cut by 6 bases and J by 7 bases, with 10 bases left in between. CDR3 in DNA: TGTGCCAGCACCTCTGGAAATGAAGCTTTCTTT. It yields the protein CASTSGNEAFF.

This clone was counted between two and nine times. The chain employs TRBV6-1 and TRBJ2-7; no clear D. V was shortened by 1 base and J by 3 bases, with 7 bases between the two germline ends. Germline CDR1 is MNHNS and CDR2 is SASEGT. The length of the CDR3 is 13 residues. The CDR3 DNA reads TGTGCCAGCAGTGAAGGTGCCTTCTACGAGCAGTACGTC. Translation: CASSEGAFYEQYV.

This chain links TRBV5-1 with TRBJ2-1; D is perhaps TRBD2 (5 bases). V was pared by 0 bases and J by 3 bases, with 7 bases between. This CDR3 comprises 14 residues. Germline loops: CDR1 SGHRS, CDR2 YFSETQ. The CDR3: CASSLVAGYNEQFF. Here the CDR3 DNA reads TGCGCCAGCAGCTTGGTGGCGGGCTACAATGAGCAGTTCTTC.

This chain links TRBV15 with TRBJ1-5, with 10 bases matching TRBD1. Unmatched junction bases numbered 8, after V lost 0 bases and J lost 6 bases. Germline values: CDR1 LNHNV, CDR2 YYDKDF (reference sequence). This CDR3 spans 17 amino acids. The CDR3 nucleotides read TGTGCCACCAGCAGAGATATGTTATGGGACAGGGGTCAGCCCCAGCATTTT. This sequence encodes CATSRDMLWDRGQPQHF.